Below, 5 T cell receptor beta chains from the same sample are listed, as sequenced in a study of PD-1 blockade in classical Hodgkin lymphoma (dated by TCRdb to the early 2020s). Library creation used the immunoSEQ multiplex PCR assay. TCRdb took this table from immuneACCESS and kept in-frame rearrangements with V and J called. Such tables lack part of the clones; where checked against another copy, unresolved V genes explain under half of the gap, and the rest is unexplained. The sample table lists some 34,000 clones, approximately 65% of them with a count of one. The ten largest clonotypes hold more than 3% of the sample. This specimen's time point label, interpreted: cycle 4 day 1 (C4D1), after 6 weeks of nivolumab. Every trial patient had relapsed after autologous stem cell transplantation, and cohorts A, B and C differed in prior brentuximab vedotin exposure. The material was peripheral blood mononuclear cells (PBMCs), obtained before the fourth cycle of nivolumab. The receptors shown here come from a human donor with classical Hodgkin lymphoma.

Here the CDR3 reads CASSYRIGSYEQYF. Here the CDR3 DNA reads TGTGCCAGCAGTTATCGGATAGGGTCGTACGAGCAGTACTTC. The chain joins TRBV6-5 to TRBJ2-7; D remains ambiguous. V dropped 3 bases and J dropped 4 bases, with 13 bases sitting between them. This CDR3 has 14 amino acids. The V gene's germline CDR1 is MNHEY and CDR2 SVGAGI.

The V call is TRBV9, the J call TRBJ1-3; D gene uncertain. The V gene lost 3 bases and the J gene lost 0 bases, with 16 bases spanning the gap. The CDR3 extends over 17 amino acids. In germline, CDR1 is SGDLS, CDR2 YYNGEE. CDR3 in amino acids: CASSEKGARDSGNTIYF. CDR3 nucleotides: TGTGCCAGCAGCGAAAAAGGAGCCCGGGACTCTGGAAACACCATATATTTT.

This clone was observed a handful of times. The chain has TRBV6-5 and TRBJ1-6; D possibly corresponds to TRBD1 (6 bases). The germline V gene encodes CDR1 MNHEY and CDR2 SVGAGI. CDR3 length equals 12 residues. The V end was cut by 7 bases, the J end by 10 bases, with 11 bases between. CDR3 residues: CASTTGKSPLHF. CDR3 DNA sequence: TGTGCCAGCACCACAGGGAAATCACCCCTCCACTTT.

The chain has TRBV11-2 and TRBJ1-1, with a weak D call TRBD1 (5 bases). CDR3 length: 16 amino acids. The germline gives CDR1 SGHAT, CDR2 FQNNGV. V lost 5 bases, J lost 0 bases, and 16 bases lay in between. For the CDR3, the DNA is TGTGCCAGCAGCGGGCTCGCGGGACCGATGAACACTGAAGCTTTCTTT. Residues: CASSGLAGPMNTEAFF.

The CDR3 bases are TGCGCCAGCAGCCATGGGACAGTTAGTACCGGGGAGCTGTTTTTT. The encoded protein is CASSHGTVSTGELFF. The J gene is TRBJ2-2, the V gene TRBV4-1, with 7 positions matching TRBD1. Germline V gives CDR1 MGHRA, CDR2 YSYEKL. The CDR3 is 15 amino acids. J gave up 5 bases and V 3 bases, and 6 bases lay outside the gene matches.